The clone carrying this T cell receptor beta chain is a singleton in its sample. Per the original data handling: For nucleated cells, counts were estimated from reference gene primer amplification. Sequencing was performed with immunoSEQ multiplex PCR; in TCRdb, only in-frame clones are kept and a portion is missing. The V and J calls and the clone size are those of that table, but D and trimming were determined from the DNA. Of approximately 200,000 clones in the sample, 87% were seen once. The sample belongs to a study of blood T cell repertoires in COVID-19. Study summary: Donors of Cohort 3 who recovered were those that had two negative PCRs, clearance, or symptom resolution. Whether acute or convalescent, the COVID-19 samples came from the United States, Italy and Spain.

CDR3 length: 13 residues. The germline V gene encodes CDR1 SGDLS and CDR2 YYNGEE. Trimming cost V 5 bases and J 1 base, with 9 bases left between them. This TCR derives from a man aged 25 to 40 in a cohort exposed to, infected with or recovered from COVID-19 (not recorded which). The J gene is TRBJ2-5, the V gene TRBV9, with D perhaps matching TRBD1 (5 bases). The material sequenced was PBMCs or T cells enriched from blood (not recorded which). The CDR3 bases are TGTGCCAGCAGTAGGGGCCTCCAAGAGACCCAGTACTTC. It codes for CASSRGLQETQYF.